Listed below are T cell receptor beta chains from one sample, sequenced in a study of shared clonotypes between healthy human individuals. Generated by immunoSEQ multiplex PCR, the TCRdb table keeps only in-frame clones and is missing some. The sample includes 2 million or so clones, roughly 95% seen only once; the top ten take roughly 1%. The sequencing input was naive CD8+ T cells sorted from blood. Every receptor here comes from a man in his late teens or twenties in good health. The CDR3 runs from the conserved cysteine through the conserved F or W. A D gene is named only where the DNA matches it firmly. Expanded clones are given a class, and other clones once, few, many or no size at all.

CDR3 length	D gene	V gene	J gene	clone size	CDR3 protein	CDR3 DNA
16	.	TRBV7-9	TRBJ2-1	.	CASSAPRGVSYNEQFF	TGTGCCAGCAGCGCACCCAGGGGCGTCTCCTACAATGAGCAGTTCTTC
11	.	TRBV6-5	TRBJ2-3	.	CATDRGDTQYF	TGTGCCACCGACCGCGGGGATACGCAGTATTTT
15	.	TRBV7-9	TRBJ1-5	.	CASSPYQGGNQPQHF	TGTGCCAGCAGCCCATACCAGGGAGGCAATCAGCCCCAGCATTTT
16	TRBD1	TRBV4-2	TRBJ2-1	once	CASSQAVVTGDNEQFF	TGTGCCAGCAGCCAAGCGGTCGTGACAGGGGACAATGAGCAGTTCTTC
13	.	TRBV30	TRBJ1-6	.	CAWSPTIDSPLHF	TGTGCCTGGAGTCCGACGATAGATTCACCCCTCCACTTT
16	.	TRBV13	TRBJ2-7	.	CASSLGVGQRAYEQYF	TGTGCCAGCAGCTTAGGGGTGGGGCAGAGGGCCTACGAGCAGTACTTC
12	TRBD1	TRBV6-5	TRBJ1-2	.	CASSPTGGGYTF	TGTGCCAGCAGCCCGACAGGGGGGGGCTACACCTTC
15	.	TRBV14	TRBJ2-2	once	CASSQVSGNTGELFF	TGTGCCAGCAGCCAAGTCTCGGGGAACACCGGGGAGCTGTTTTTT
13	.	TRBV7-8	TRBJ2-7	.	CASSLILDSEQYF	TGTGCCAGCAGCTTAATACTAGACTCCGAGCAGTACTTC
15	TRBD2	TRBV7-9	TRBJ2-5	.	CASSLRGDFQETQYF	TGTGCCAGCAGCCTCCGGGGGGATTTCCAAGAGACCCAGTACTTC
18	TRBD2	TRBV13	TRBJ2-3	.	CASSRGSGLAGESGTQYF	TGTGCCAGCAGCCGGGGCTCGGGACTAGCGGGGGAGAGCGGTACGCAGTATTTT
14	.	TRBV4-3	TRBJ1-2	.	CASSQGTAGRGYTF	TGCGCCAGCAGCCAAGGGACAGCCGGCCGTGGCTACACCTTC
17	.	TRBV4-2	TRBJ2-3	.	CASSQAAVAASTDTQYF	TGTGCCAGCAGCCAAGCGGCGGTAGCGGCTAGCACAGATACGCAGTATTTT
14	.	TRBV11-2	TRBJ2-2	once	CASSSLAGTGELFF	TGTGCCAGCAGCTCCTTGGCGGGCACCGGGGAGCTGTTTTTT
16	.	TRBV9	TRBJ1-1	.	CASSVASSSVNTEAFF	TGTGCCAGCAGCGTAGCGAGTAGTTCGGTGAACACTGAAGCTTTCTTT
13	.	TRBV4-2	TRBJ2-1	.	CASSQGLPQEQFF	TGTGCCAGCAGCCAGGGGCTCCCCCAGGAGCAGTTCTTC
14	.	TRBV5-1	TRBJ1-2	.	CASSSKYDKDGYTF	TGCGCCAGCAGCTCAAAGTACGACAAGGACGGCTACACCTTC
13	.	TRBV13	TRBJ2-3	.	CASSPDSTDTQYF	TGTGCCAGCAGCCCTGACAGCACAGATACGCAGTATTTT
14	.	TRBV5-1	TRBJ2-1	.	CASSLVPPYNEQFF	TGCGCCAGCAGCTTGGTTCCGCCCTACAATGAGCAGTTCTTC
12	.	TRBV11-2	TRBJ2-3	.	CASSHSEHTQYF	TGTGCCAGCAGCCACTCAGAGCATACGCAGTATTTT
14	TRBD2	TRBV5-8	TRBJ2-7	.	CASSLEAGGLEQYF	TGTGCCAGCAGCTTGGAAGCGGGGGGACTCGAGCAGTACTTC
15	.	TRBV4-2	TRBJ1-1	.	CASSQLQRLNTEAFF	TGTGCCAGCAGCCAACTACAGCGCCTGAACACTGAAGCTTTCTTT